The 18 T cell receptor beta chains given below trace back to one sample, sequenced in a study of T-cell reconstitution after alpha-beta-depleted transplantation in children. Preparing the TCRbeta library involved the use of unique molecular identifiers. TCRdb re-called the PCR reads with MiXCR, one entry per CDR3 protein. The profile shows 550,000 to 600,000 distinct CDR3 sequences, more than 20% of them singletons. Here the sequenced sample was PBMCs, mostly from graft donor cells, taken 360 days after TCRalphabeta/CD19-depleted stem cell transplant. The receptors come from a boy younger than two who had a stem cell transplant for acute myeloid leukemia, so the T cells may come from the graft donor.

The gene calls are TRBV7-9 and TRBJ1-5; D remains unclear. The CDR3 has 12 amino acids. V gave up 5 bases and J gave up 5 bases, with 7 bases separating them. CDR1 and CDR2 (germline): SEHNR, FQNEAQ (reference sequence). CDR3 sequence reads: CASSQADQPQHF. The CDR3 coding sequence is TGTGCCAGCAGCCAAGCGGATCAGCCCCAGCATTTT.

The V call is TRBV4-1, the J call TRBJ2-4; D is unresolved. The CDR3 extends over 15 amino acids. The germline gives CDR1 MGHRA, CDR2 YSYEKL. Between the trimmed V and J ends, which lost 4 bases and 6 bases, there was a span of 16 bases. CDR3 DNA: TGCGCCAGCAGCCCGACGACTGGAGACCGAAACATTCAGTACTTC. Its protein product is CASSPTTGDRNIQYF.

The chain has TRBV28 and TRBJ1-5; no clear D gene. Trimming pared 1 base from V and 3 bases from J, leaving 13 bases between. Germline V gene data show CDR1 as MDHEN and CDR2 as SYDVKM. This CDR3 has 16 amino acids. CDR3 in DNA: TGTGCCAGCAGTTTATCCGCCAGACTGATCAATCAGCCCCAGCATTTT. This codes for CASSLSARLINQPQHF.

The chain couples TRBV15 to TRBJ1-1; the D is unclear. There are 12 residues in the CDR3. The V and J ends lost 0 bases and 8 bases respectively, with 7 bases between them. Germline assignment: CDR1 LNHNV and CDR2 YYDKDF (reference sequence). CDR3 sequence: CATSRDVTEAFF. The CDR3 DNA sequence: TGTGCCACCAGCAGAGATGTCACAGAAGCTTTCTTT.

This clonotype was counted many times. V is TRBV28 and J is TRBJ1-5, with D perhaps matching TRBD1 (5 bases). V shed 6 bases and J shed 0 bases, with 9 bases lying between them. CDR3 length equals 14 residues. Germline V gene data show CDR1 as MDHEN and CDR2 as SYDVKM. The CDR3 sequence: CASRTGYSNQPQHF. The CDR3 nucleotides are TGTGCCAGCAGAACAGGTTATAGCAATCAGCCCCAGCATTTT.

The chain couples TRBV20-1 to TRBJ2-1; 12 positions match TRBD2. V dropped 6 bases and J dropped 3; count of bases not matched to a gene: 6. This CDR3 region has 15 residues. Germline CDR1 reads DFQATT; CDR2 reads SNEGSKA (reference sequence). CDR3 DNA: TGCAGTGCAACCCTGACTAGCGGGGGCTACAATGAGCAGTTCTTC. Protein: CSATLTSGGYNEQFF.

This clonotype was counted ten times or more. The chain recombines TRBV20-1 with TRBJ2-1, with D perhaps matching TRBD2 (5 bases). Germline V lookup: CDR1 DFQATT, CDR2 SNEGSKA (reference sequence). The CDR3 contains 16 residues. V was clipped by 4 bases and J by 0 bases, with 16 bases between them. The CDR3 reads CSAISARLASYNEQFF. The CDR3 bases are TGCAGTGCTATTTCGGCCCGGCTAGCCTCCTACAATGAGCAGTTCTTC.

The chain has TRBV10-2 and TRBJ2-3, with TRBD2 matching 7 bases. The junction had 4 bases not matched to a gene; V was cut back by 2 bases and J by 2 bases. The germline V gene encodes CDR1 WSHSY and CDR2 SAAADI. There are 15 residues in the CDR3. The CDR3 protein is CASSERRGFTDTQYF. Written as DNA, the CDR3 is TGCGCCAGCAGTGAGAGGCGGGGGTTCACAGATACGCAGTATTTT.

This clonotype was counted between two and nine times. This sequence joins TRBV11-3 and TRBJ2-1; D is ambiguous. The germline V and J ends were trimmed by 1 base and 7 bases, with 14 bases remaining between them. The V gene's germline CDR1 is SGHNT and CDR2 YENEEA. The CDR3 is 15 amino acids. CDR3 coding DNA: TGTGCCAGCAGCTTAGCCTCGGACCGTATTAATGAGCAGTTCTTC. It encodes CASSLASDRINEQFF.

The chain uses TRBV12-3 or TRBV12-4 and TRBJ2-1; D perhaps matches TRBD1 (6 bases). CDR3 length: 16 amino acids. Trimming took off 3 bases at V and 4 bases at J, with 16 bases between the two ends. As DNA, the CDR3 is TGTGCCAGCAGTTTGGCAGGGGTAGACGGTTACAATGAGCAGTTCTTC. This encodes CASSLAGVDGYNEQFF.

This clonotype has ten or more counts. At one of its ends the junction is not consistent with the germline gene, which may arise from a read error. V is TRBV5-1 and J is TRBJ2-5; D not certain. Germline CDR1 and CDR2: SGHRS and YFSETQ. The CDR3 spans 10 residues. CDR3 in amino acids: CASREETQYF. The DNA of the CDR3 is TGTGCCAGCAGAGAAGAGACCCAGTACTTC. Complete variable domain (other parts from reference TRBV5-1 and TRBJ2-5): KAGVTQTPRYLIKTRGQQVTLSCSPISGHRSVSWYQQTPGQGLQFLFEYFSETQRNKGNFPGRFSGRQFSNSRSEMNVSTLELGDSALYLCASREETQYFGPGTRLLVL.

The V gene is TRBV5-1, the J gene TRBJ2-7, with D perhaps matching TRBD1 (6 bases). The CDR3 sequence is 15 residues long. The germline gives CDR1 SGHRS, CDR2 YFSETQ. V was clipped by 4 bases and J by 0 bases, with 14 bases between them. The CDR3 sequence is CASSLGTPSSYEQYF. The CDR3 region has the DNA TGCGCCAGCAGCCTAGGGACACCGAGCTCCTACGAGCAGTACTTC.

The rearrangement links TRBV5-1 to TRBJ2-5, with a possible D match to TRBD1 (6 bases). V was trimmed by 0 bases and J by 4 bases, leaving 13 bases between them. The CDR3 runs to 15 residues. CDR1 SGHRS and CDR2 YFSETQ come from the germline V gene. The CDR3 protein is CASSLGVGGGETQYF. The CDR3 nucleotides read TGCGCCAGCAGCTTGGGTGTAGGGGGTGGAGAGACCCAGTACTTC.

CDR3 residues: CASSRTVIERTEAFF. In DNA, the CDR3 is TGTGCCAGCTCACGGACAGTCATCGAAAGGACTGAAGCTTTCTTT. The chain joins TRBV18 to TRBJ1-1, with D tentatively TRBD1 (6 bases). CDR3 length: 15 amino acids. Germline values: CDR1 KGHSH, CDR2 LQKENI. Trimming removed 4 bases at V and 5 bases at J, with 17 bases between.

This clonotype was observed many times. The rearrangement links TRBV29-1 to TRBJ1-6; no clear D. The V end lost 4 bases, the J end lost 10 bases, and 14 bases lay between the germline ends. The germline V gene encodes CDR1 SQVTM and CDR2 ANQGSEA. The CDR3 totals 13 residues. The CDR3 sequence is CSVAPGIGSPLHF. The CDR3 nucleotides read TGCAGCGTTGCCCCGGGAATAGGGTCACCCCTCCACTTT. The entire variable domain, with the rest obtained from reference TRBV29-1 and TRBJ1-6, is as follows: SAVISQKPSRDICQRGTSLTIQCQVDSQVTMMFWYRQQPGQSLTLIATANQGSEATYESGFVIDKFPISRPNLTFSTLTVSNMSPEDSSIYLCSVAPGIGSPLHFGNGTRLTVT.

In DNA form, the CDR3 reads TGTGCCAGCAGCGTAGAACTAGCGGGAGGCGATACGCAGTATTTT. It is translated as CASSVELAGGDTQYF. This chain joins TRBV9 and TRBJ2-3; 12 bases line up with TRBD2. This CDR3 region has 15 residues. V shed 0 bases, J shed 6 bases, and the junction held 2 bases outside the gene matches. CDR1 is SGDLS and CDR2 is YYNGEE in the germline V gene.

This chain connects TRBV7-8 to TRBJ2-5; D is uncertain. CDR1 and CDR2 (germline): SGHVS, FQNEAQ. The CDR3 sequence is 13 residues long. The V gene lost 5 bases and the J gene lost 2 bases, with 9 bases spanning the gap. The CDR3 spells CASSPLQQETQYF. CDR3 sequence (DNA): TGTGCCAGCAGCCCCCTACAGCAAGAGACCCAGTACTTC.

There are many counts of this clonotype. The chain employs TRBV28 and TRBJ2-1; D unresolved. CDR1 is MDHEN and CDR2 is SYDVKM in the germline V gene. This CDR3 contains 13 residues. V lost 3 bases, J lost 8 bases, and 11 bases lay in between. CDR3 nucleotides: TGTGCCAGCAGTTTCAATGGCTGGGATGAGCAGTTCTTC. Protein product: CASSFNGWDEQFF.